This record concerns one T cell receptor (beta chain) sequence. Measured with immunoSEQ multiplex PCR; TCRdb has only the in-frame clones, and not every one. This table has fewer than 200,000 clones, approximately 80% appearing once. This sample was taken from a study of blood T cell repertoires in COVID-19. In germline, CDR1 is SNHLY, CDR2 FYNNEI. The CDR3 has 14 residues. Trimming took 5 bases from V and 5 from J, leaving 15 bases between them. The rearrangement joins TRBV2 to TRBJ2-5; unclear D gene. The clonotype comes from a woman older than 75 with COVID-19, enrolled during active disease. Sequenced sample: peripheral blood. In nucleotides, the CDR3 is TGTGCCAGCAGTTTCGGTCCCAACGGGGAGACCCAGTACTTC. Translating it yields CASSFGPNGETQYF.